This T cell receptor beta chain derives from a study of beta chain features in type 1 diabetes. The whole isolated RNA underwent reverse transcription, so sequencing captured expressed TCRB transcripts. Only in-frame clones appear in the TCRdb table, and some are missing; sequencing was by immunoSEQ multiplex PCR. The sample holds tens of thousands of clones, roughly three fifths seen once. The table lists this clone with a few counts. Trimming removed 2 bases at V and 1 base at J, with 13 bases between. Germline V CDR1 and CDR2: KGHSH, LQKENI. The CDR3 covers 16 residues. Specimen: Tregs from blood. The V and J genes are TRBV18 and TRBJ2-3, with D possibly matching TRBD2 (6 bases). This sequence was found in a woman aged 18-29 years in good health. In nucleotides, the CDR3 is TGTGCCAGCTCACCATTCGGGAGACACCGCACAGATACGCAGTATTTT. Its translation is CASSPFGRHRTDTQYF.